This T cell receptor beta chain was found in a study of T cells after posttransplantation cyclophosphamide. V was pared by 0 bases and J by 4 bases, with 5 bases of the junction left unmatched. The CDR3 contains 15 residues. The V gene's germline CDR1 is SGHDT and CDR2 YYEEEE. Repertoires were generated with immunoSEQ multiplex PCR, while TCRdb's copy carries only in-frame clones and drops some. The table has about 12,000 clones, approximately 82% seen once. Controls had myeloablative marrow grafts with methotrexate and calcineurin inhibitor, sampled at 1 year. The source of this sequence is a male patient aged 25 to 39 who received an allogeneic stem cell transplant from an unrelated donor, was CMV-positive, and had acute GVHD only. Some of the T cells might come from the graft donor. The sample here was PBMCs, taken around 55 weeks after allogeneic stem cell transplant with calcineurin inhibitor and methotrexate. V is TRBV5-6 and J is TRBJ1-2, with TRBD1 identical over 8 bases. CDR3 bases: TGTGCCAGCAGCTTGGAGACAGGGGCTTTCTATGGCTACACCTTC. Its translation: CASSLETGAFYGYTF.